The 18 T cell receptor beta chains presented below share a single source sample, sequenced in a study of T cells expressing NK-cell markers. After re-calling the 5' RACE reads, TCRdb lists one entry per CDR3 protein, DNA absent. The sample features 550,000 to 600,000 distinct CDR3 sequences, with approximately 4% in its top ten. Specimen: blood T cells: a sorted CD56 or NKG2C T cell subset, CD4+ or CD8+ T cells, or bulk PBMC T cells (not recorded which). These receptors were obtained from a man between 18 and 35 years old in good health.

The V call is TRBV24-1, the J call TRBJ1-2. CDR1 is KGHDR, CDR2 SFDVKD, per germline. The CDR3 contains 13 residues. The CDR3 reads CATSDATLQGYTF.

The chain uses TRBV4-3 and TRBJ1-1; absent DNA, TCRdb's TRBD1 call cannot be checked. CDR3 length equals 15 residues. From germline, CDR1 is LGHNA and CDR2 YSLEER. The CDR3 protein is CASSHNRGAGTEAFF.

J is TRBJ2-7 and V is TRBV19; TCRdb designates TRBD1, a call that cannot be tested without DNA. The germline V gene has CDR1 LNHDA and CDR2 SQIVND (reference sequence). This CDR3 spans 15 amino acids. The CDR3 reads CASSITDNEGNEQYF.

The CDR3 reads CSASGSGKADTQYF. The J gene is TRBJ2-3, the V gene TRBV20-1; the D call of TRBD2 rests on TCRdb alone, since no DNA is present to check it. Germline V gene sequence: CDR1 DFQATT, CDR2 SNEGSKA (reference sequence). The CDR3 has 14 amino acids.

CDR3 region: CSVEDPRLAGEQFF. The J gene is TRBJ2-1, the V gene TRBV29-1; as DNA is missing, the TRBD2 call by TCRdb cannot be tested. Looked up from germline, CDR1 is SQVTM and CDR2 is ANQGSEA. This CDR3 spans 14 amino acids.

This chain uses TRBV18 with TRBJ2-1; TCRdb gives TRBD1 as the D gene, but with no DNA this cannot be confirmed. In germline, CDR1 is KGHSH, CDR2 LQKENI. The CDR3 length is 15 residues. The CDR3 loop is CASSPSVREGNEQFF. Using reference TRBV18 and TRBJ2-1 for the parts outside the CDR3, the full variable domain is NAGVMQNPRHLVRRRGQEARLRCSPMKGHSHVYWYRQLPEEGLKFMVYLQKENIIDESGMPKERFSAEFPKEGPSILRIQQVVRGDSAAYFCASSPSVREGNEQFFGPGTRLTVL.

The chain is built from TRBV6-2 or TRBV6-3 and TRBJ2-4; TCRdb reports TRBD1, a call that lacks DNA to check it against. Germline-derived CDR1 and CDR2 are MNHEY and SVGEGT. CDR3 length equals 13 residues. The CDR3 is CASSRAVRDIWYF.

The rearrangement uses TRBV5-1 and TRBJ2-1; TCRdb returns TRBD1, unconfirmable since there is no DNA. This CDR3 has 15 amino acids. The germline V gene has CDR1 SGHRS and CDR2 YFSETQ. The CDR3 is CASTPGTGRYNEQFF.

J is TRBJ1-6 and V is TRBV6-1; there is no DNA to check the TCRdb D call of TRBD1. The CDR3 has 14 amino acids. Germline V lookup: CDR1 MNHNS, CDR2 SASEGT. The CDR3 protein is CASRTTSPGSPLHF.

V gene TRBV6-5 combines with J gene TRBJ1-1. The CDR3 has 15 residues. Germline CDR1 is MNHEY and CDR2 is SVGAGI. This chain's CDR3 is CASSYDQGLGPEAFF.

The chain uses TRBV7-8 and TRBJ2-1; TCRdb picks TRBD1, but there is no DNA to check that call. Germline lookup yields CDR1 SGHVS and CDR2 FQNEAQ. The CDR3 is made up of 16 amino acids. CDR3 in amino acids: CASRTISGAGHNEQFF.

This chain links TRBV20-1 with TRBJ2-1; the D gene TCRdb calls, TRBD2, cannot be checked with no DNA. This CDR3 is built from 15 residues. Germline values: CDR1 DFQATT, CDR2 SNEGSKA (reference sequence). CDR3 sequence reads: CSASLRLAGYNEQFF.

This sequence joins TRBV6-2 or TRBV6-3 and TRBJ2-1; checking the TCRdb D call of TRBD2 is not possible without DNA. This CDR3 contains 20 residues. The germline CDR1 and CDR2 sequences are MNHEY and SVGEGT. The CDR3 region is CASSFAPGLAGAKAYNEQFF.

The V and J genes are TRBV12-3 or TRBV12-4 and TRBJ2-2; TCRdb reports TRBD1, a call that lacks DNA to check it against. This CDR3 is built from 14 residues. The CDR3 sequence: CASSLGGSPGELFF.

J is TRBJ2-1 and V is TRBV12-3 or TRBV12-4; TCRdb selects TRBD2, and the lack of DNA leaves this call unchecked. This CDR3 has 15 residues. Here the CDR3 reads CASSGGARAGNEQFF.

The chain employs TRBV5-5 and TRBJ1-2; checking the TCRdb D call of TRBD1 is not possible without DNA. Germline loops: CDR1 SGHKS, CDR2 YYEKEE (reference sequence). CDR3 length equals 17 residues. The CDR3 reads CASRNLLSRIRVDGYTF.

V usage is TRBV25-1 and J usage is TRBJ2-3; TCRdb's D call, TRBD1, is unchecked because there is no DNA. The CDR3 spans 16 residues. Germline V gives CDR1 MGHDK, CDR2 SYGVNS. The CDR3 spells CASRPSPGQGADTQYF. The entire variable domain, with the rest obtained from reference TRBV25-1 and TRBJ2-3, is as follows: EADIYQTPRYLVIGTGKKITLECSQTMGHDKMYWYQQDPGMELHLIHYSYGVNSTEKGDLSSESTVSRIRTEHFPLTLESARPSHTSQYLCASRPSPGQGADTQYFGPGTRLTVL.

The rearrangement joins TRBV5-1 to TRBJ2-5; there is no DNA to check the TCRdb D call of TRBD2. The germline gives CDR1 SGHRS, CDR2 YFSETQ. There are 16 residues in the CDR3. This chain's CDR3 is CASSLAPGLVQETQYF.